This T cell receptor (beta chain) appears in the sequencing data of a study of T-cell reconstitution after alpha-beta-depleted transplantation in children. Using unique molecular identifiers, the investigators prepared the TCRbeta library. Using its own MiXCR run on the PCR reads, TCRdb lists one record per CDR3 protein. The data hold 250,000 to 300,000 distinct CDR3 sequences, with more than 9% observed a single time. Looked up from germline, CDR1 is SGHTA and CDR2 is FQGNSA. This CDR3 is 17 amino acids long. Between the trimmed V and J ends, which lost 4 bases and 2 bases, there was a span of 19 bases. This clonotype was picked up a small number of times.

This TCR derives from a human donor who donated a stem cell graft to a child with SCID. The chain links TRBV7-2 to TRBJ2-3, with D maybe TRBD2 (5 bases). This specimen consisted of PBMCs from the stem cell graft donor, obtained from the stem cell graft. CDR3 nucleotide sequence: TGTGCCAGCAGCTCCCGGACGAGGGAGCTATTCACAGATACGCAGTATTTT. The encoded protein is CASSSRTRELFTDTQYF.